This T cell receptor beta chain was captured in a study of regulatory T cells in long-lasting Graves disease. The CDR3 loop spans 15 amino acids. The V gene's germline CDR1 is DFQATT and CDR2 SNEGSKA (reference sequence). This clonotype was observed a few times. An end of the junction does not agree with germline; a read error may underlie this. Arm-PCR of CDR3 regions with iRepertoire HTBI primers generated TCR beta libraries. TCRdb re-called the multiplex PCR reads through MiXCR, storing one row per CDR3 protein. The top ten clones hold about 8.3% of a sample with some 490,000 distinct CDR3 sequences, about 12% of them seen once. Stated time point: newly diagnosed GD, antithyroid drugs for less than 3 months. The TCR library was prepared using RNA isolated from PBMCs. This sample was shared with a second study, whose subject was T cells in Graves' hyperthyroidism and ophthalmopathy.

This TCR derives from a woman aged 30 to 39 with Graves disease. This specimen consisted of peripheral blood mononuclear cells (PBMCs), obtained at new diagnosis, from a patient treated with antithyroid drugs. J is TRBJ1-6 and V is TRBV20-1; possible D gene TRBD1, 5 bases. The CDR3 is CSARDRGIPNSPLHF. In DNA, the CDR3 is TGCAGTGCAAGAGATAGGGGAATCCCAAATTCACCCCTCCACTTT.